This TCR beta chain was profiled in a study of control samples from healthy donors and cancer patients. As concerns this clone: The germline gene is not matched at one end of the junction; a read error may be the cause.

This CDR3 has 17 residues. CDR1 is SGHRS, CDR2 YFSETQ, per germline. Profiling relied on immunoSEQ multiplex PCR, and the TCRdb table lists in-frame clones only, not all of them. Of approximately 88,000 clones in the sample, approximately 91% are singletons; the top ten hold over 0.75%. The chain couples TRBV5-1 to TRBJ2-7; 15 nucleotides align to TRBD2. The source of this sequence is a woman between 25 and 40 years old in good health. Material for sequencing was blood. The CDR3 is CASSLVDGLAGGREQYF. CDR3 nucleotide sequence: TGTGCCAGCAGCTTGGTCGACGGACTAGCGGGAGGGAGGGAGCAGTACTTC. Combining the CDR3 with reference TRBV5-1 and TRBJ2-7 gives the whole variable domain KAGVTQTPRYLIKTRGQQVTLSCSPISGHRSVSWYQQTPGQGLQFLFEYFSETQRNKGNFPGRFSGRQFSNSRSEMNVSTLELGDSALYLCASSLVDGLAGGREQYFGPGTRLTVT.